The next 6 T cell receptor beta chains were all read from a single sample in a study of blood T cell repertoires in COVID-19. Profiled with immunoSEQ multiplex PCR; TCRdb holds only in-frame clones, not every one. Seen here are under 350,000 clones, 80% to 90% observed once, and the top ten hold roughly 4.2%. Sequenced sample: PBMCs or T cells enriched from blood (not recorded which). The receptors shown here come from a woman in her 40s with acute COVID-19.

The chain couples TRBV20-1 to TRBJ2-1; D remains unclear. Trimming cost V 5 bases and J 8 bases, with 7 bases left between them. The CDR3 contains 10 residues. Germline values: CDR1 DFQATT, CDR2 SNEGSKA (reference sequence). CDR3 sequence: CSALQDEQFF. The CDR3 region has the DNA TGCAGTGCTCTCCAGGATGAGCAGTTCTTC.

The DNA of the CDR3 is TGTGCCAGCAGTTCAAGGGCGGGATATGAGCAGTTCTTC. Translating gives CASSSRAGYEQFF. This chain links TRBV12-3 or TRBV12-4 with TRBJ2-1; possible D gene TRBD2, 6 bases. The V end lost 4 bases, the J end lost 8 bases, and 12 bases lay between the germline ends. The CDR3 loop spans 13 amino acids.

The gene calls are TRBV24-1 and TRBJ1-6, with D perhaps matching TRBD1 (5 bases). Trimming stripped 9 bases from V and 5 bases from J, with 25 bases between. This CDR3 is 18 amino acids long. Germline V gene sequence: CDR1 KGHDR, CDR2 SFDVKD. This CDR3 is CATQKIRWGLLNNSPLHF. The CDR3 DNA follows: TGTGCCACCCAGAAAATAAGGTGGGGCCTTCTTAATAATTCACCCCTCCACTTT.

The sample holds one count of this clone. The rearrangement uses TRBV6-5 and TRBJ2-7; tentatively, D is TRBD1 (6 bases). The CDR3 totals 15 residues. Germline lookup yields CDR1 MNHEY and CDR2 SVGAGI. Trimming took 2 bases from V and 0 from J, leaving 11 bases between them. The CDR3 DNA reads as TGTGCCAGCAGTTACAACAGGGTGAGCTCCTACGAGCAGTACTTC. Translation: CASSYNRVSSYEQYF.

The chain couples TRBV2 to TRBJ1-3; D gene ambiguous. This CDR3 region has 15 residues. Looked up from germline, CDR1 is SNHLY and CDR2 is FYNNEI. The ends were cut back, 4 bases at V and 0 bases at J, with 10 bases in the middle. The CDR3 DNA reads TGTGCCAGCAGTGGATCCGGGTCCTCTGGAAACACCATATATTTT. Protein sequence: CASSGSGSSGNTIYF.

To note about this clone: Within the sample, other DNA sequences also encode this same CDR3. J is TRBJ1-1 and V is TRBV9; the match to TRBD1 covers 8 bases. The trim removed 3 bases at V and 2 bases at J, leaving 3 bases unmatched. Germline CDR1 reads SGDLS; CDR2 reads YYNGEE. The CDR3 has 14 residues. This chain's CDR3 is CASSAGQGNTEAFF. CDR3 in DNA: TGTGCCAGCAGCGCCGGACAGGGAAACACTGAAGCTTTCTTT.